These T cell receptor beta chains were read from a single sample in a study of blood T cell repertoires in COVID-19. The protocol was immunoSEQ multiplex PCR, while the TCRdb copy is restricted to in-frame clones and leaves out a portion. The profile shows about 380,000 clones, about 90% of them singletons. The specimen sequenced was PBMCs or T cells enriched from blood (not recorded which). The receptor set was obtained from a man younger than 45 who had recovered from COVID-19. Both conserved end residues are part of each CDR3. The D gene is left open where the match is weak. The size entry is marked missing in some rows and otherwise reads once, few, many or a size class.

.,TRBJ1-5,14,TRBD1,TRBV27,CASGLDRGNQPQHF,TGTGCCAGCGGATTAGACAGGGGCAATCAGCCCCAGCATTTT
.,TRBJ2-3,16,TRBD2,TRBV7-2,CASSFISGAPTDTQYF,TGTGCCAGCAGCTTCATTAGCGGGGCGCCCACAGATACGCAGTATTTT
.,TRBJ2-2,14,TRBD2,TRBV30,CAWDLAGGTGELFF,TGTGCCTGGGATTTAGCGGGGGGGACCGGGGAGCTGTTTTTT
.,TRBJ1-5,13,TRBD1,TRBV15,CATSELQGERKHF,TGTGCCACCAGCGAGTTACAGGGGGAGAGGAAACATTTT
.,TRBJ1-5,15,.,TRBV19,CASSMNREGNQPQHF,TGTGCCAGTAGTATGAACAGGGAAGGCAATCAGCCCCAGCATTTT
.,TRBJ1-1,16,.,TRBV7-8,CASSLAGQTWGTEAFF,TGTGCCAGCAGCTTAGCCGGACAGACCTGGGGGACTGAAGCTTTCTTT
.,TRBJ2-7,15,.,TRBV6-5,CASSLEKAGLFEQYF,TGTGCCAGCAGTTTAGAGAAGGCAGGGCTATTCGAGCAGTACTTC
.,TRBJ1-5,15,TRBD1,TRBV6-6,CASSSRGTENQPQHF,TGTGCCAGCAGTTCCCGCGGGACAGAGAATCAGCCCCAGCATTTT
.,TRBJ1-2,14,TRBD1,TRBV7-2,CASSTTDRVYGYTF,TGTGCCAGCAGCACGACCGACAGGGTCTATGGCTACACCTTC
.,TRBJ2-5,16,.,TRBV7-9,CASSLSFIERRETQYF,TGTGCCAGCAGCTTAAGTTTTATCGAGCGGAGAGAGACCCAGTACTTC
.,TRBJ2-7,17,.,TRBV19,CASSIAGGQTFSYEQYF,TGTGCCAGTAGTATAGCCGGAGGGCAGACTTTCTCCTACGAGCAGTACTTC
.,TRBJ2-7,13,.,TRBV12-5,CASGPTGVYEQYF,TGTGCTAGTGGCCCCACGGGGGTTTACGAGCAGTACTTC
.,TRBJ2-2,14,.,TRBV3-1/TRBV3-2,CASSLGQNTGELFF,TGTGCCAGCAGCCTGGGACAAAACACCGGGGAGCTGTTTTTT
.,TRBJ1-5,13,.,TRBV30,CAWSDTGEQPQHF,TGTGCCTGGAGTGACACAGGAGAACAGCCCCAGCATTTT
.,TRBJ2-5,14,.,TRBV27,CASSFRARGETQYF,TGTGCCAGCAGTTTTAGGGCACGGGGAGAGACCCAGTACTTC
once,TRBJ2-1,15,.,TRBV5-8,CASSHVELSYNEQFF,TGTGCCAGCAGCCACGTAGAGCTATCCTACAATGAGCAGTTCTTC
.,TRBJ1-2,14,.,TRBV10-2,CASRAGRENYGYTF,TGCGCCAGCAGGGCAGGGAGGGAGAACTATGGCTACACCTTC
.,TRBJ2-5,14,TRBD1,TRBV19,CASSIGTGGETQYF,TGTGCCAGTAGTATCGGGACAGGGGGAGAGACCCAGTACTTC
.,TRBJ1-4,13,.,TRBV7-9,CASSPGNNEKLFF,TGTGCCAGCAGCCCCGGGAATAATGAAAAACTGTTTTTT
.,TRBJ1-6,13,.,TRBV12-3/TRBV12-4,CASSPIGASPLHF,TGTGCCAGCAGTCCAATCGGTGCTTCACCCCTCCACTTT
.,TRBJ2-7,12,.,TRBV12-3/TRBV12-4,CASSSGVHEQYF,TGTGCCAGCAGTTCGGGTGTCCACGAGCAGTACTTC
.,TRBJ1-5,15,.,TRBV11-2,CASSYSGQVNQPQHF,TGTGCCAGCAGCTACAGTGGGCAGGTAAATCAGCCCCAGCATTTT
.,TRBJ1-6,15,.,TRBV23-1,CASSQFWTDNSPLHF,TGCGCCAGCAGTCAATTTTGGACAGATAATTCACCCCTCCACTTT
.,TRBJ1-1,14,.,TRBV27,CASSFRAMNTEAFF,TGTGCCAGCAGTTTCAGGGCCATGAACACTGAAGCTTTCTTT
.,TRBJ1-5,13,TRBD1,TRBV10-3,CAISEQGGQPQHF,TGTGCCATCAGCGAGCAGGGGGGACAGCCCCAGCATTTT
.,TRBJ1-5,14,.,TRBV5-1,CASSSMPGNQPQHF,TGCGCCAGCAGCTCCATGCCGGGCAATCAGCCCCAGCATTTT
.,TRBJ1-1,11,.,TRBV18,CASSGQPEAFF,TGTGCCAGCTCTGGGCAGCCTGAAGCTTTCTTT
few,TRBJ1-3,15,.,TRBV2,CASSEQEGLGNTIYF,TGTGCCAGCAGTGAACAGGAGGGCCTCGGAAACACCATATATTTT
once,TRBJ2-2,15,TRBD1,TRBV5-5,CASSLDRDNTGELFF,TGTGCCAGCAGCTTAGACAGGGACAACACCGGGGAGCTGTTTTTT
once,TRBJ2-1,18,TRBD2,TRBV5-1,CASSSGTSLVVGYNEQFF,TGCGCCAGTTCCTCGGGGACTAGCCTAGTTGTGGGATACAATGAGCAGTTCTTC
.,TRBJ2-7,18,TRBD2,TRBV18,CASSPRARGLAGGHEQYF,TGTGCCAGCTCACCACGGGCACGGGGACTAGCGGGGGGGCACGAGCAGTACTTC
.,TRBJ1-4,15,.,TRBV9,CASSVEGTPNEKLFF,TGTGCCAGCAGCGTAGAGGGGACTCCTAATGAAAAACTGTTTTTT
.,TRBJ1-5,15,.,TRBV6-5,CASSPTQFSNQPQHF,TGTGCCAGCAGTCCCACCCAGTTTAGCAATCAGCCCCAGCATTTT
.,TRBJ2-1,12,TRBD2,TRBV7-9,CASSWGGDEQFF,TGTGCCAGCAGCTGGGGAGGGGATGAGCAGTTCTTC
.,TRBJ1-2,14,.,TRBV5-4,CASSLGAGAEGYTF,TGTGCCAGCAGCTTGGGCGCAGGGGCGGAGGGCTACACCTTC
.,TRBJ2-5,15,TRBD1,TRBV15,CATSRQTGQGETQYF,TGTGCCACCAGCCGACAGACAGGGCAGGGGGAGACCCAGTACTTC
.,TRBJ2-7,17,TRBD1,TRBV27,CASSDWTGPKSSYEQYF,TGTGCCAGCAGTGACTGGACAGGGCCGAAAAGCTCCTACGAGCAGTACTTC
.,TRBJ1-2,12,TRBD1,TRBV29-1,CSVDRQGRGYTF,TGCAGCGTTGACCGACAGGGGAGAGGCTACACCTTC
.,TRBJ2-7,14,TRBD1,TRBV19,CASSIRDRGFEQYF,TGTGCCAGTAGTATCCGGGACAGGGGCTTCGAGCAGTACTTC
.,TRBJ1-2,16,TRBD1,TRBV5-4,CASSFSPGQLGYGYTF,TGTGCCAGCAGCTTCTCTCCGGGACAGCTAGGCTATGGCTACACCTTC
.,TRBJ1-6,15,.,TRBV27,CASSLNGGVRSPLHF,TGTGCCAGCAGCCTAAACGGAGGGGTGCGATCACCCCTCCACTTT
few,TRBJ1-2,12,TRBD1,TRBV30,CARQGGNYGYTF,TGTGCCCGACAGGGGGGGAACTATGGCTACACCTTC
few,TRBJ2-2,14,.,TRBV5-1,CASSPRGNTGELFF,TGCGCCAGCAGCCCCCGAGGGAACACCGGGGAGCTGTTTTTT
.,TRBJ1-1,13,TRBD1,TRBV27,CASSQGAVTEAFF,TGTGCCAGCAGTCAGGGGGCGGTCACTGAAGCTTTCTTT
.,TRBJ1-2,15,.,TRBV4-1,CASSQESRAFRGYTF,TGCGCCAGCAGCCAAGAGTCCCGTGCGTTTCGGGGCTACACCTTC
.,TRBJ1-1,18,.,TRBV6-1,CASSELGRKSTSGTEAFF,TGTGCCAGCAGTGAATTGGGCAGAAAGAGTACAAGTGGCACTGAAGCTTTCTTT
.,TRBJ2-3,15,TRBD1,TRBV7-9,CASSLDRGYTDTQYF,TGTGCCAGCAGCTTAGACAGGGGGTACACAGATACGCAGTATTTT
.,TRBJ1-1,14,TRBD1,TRBV2,CASRPPGQVPEAFF,TGTGCCAGCAGGCCACCGGGACAGGTGCCTGAAGCTTTCTTT
.,TRBJ2-3,15,TRBD2,TRBV7-3,CASSLTPGGRDTQYF,TGTGCCAGCAGCTTGACCCCGGGGGGGAGAGATACGCAGTATTTT
.,TRBJ2-2,17,.,TRBV5-1,CASSWPQGAVNTGELFF,TGCGCCAGCAGCTGGCCCCAAGGAGCGGTGAACACCGGGGAGCTGTTTTTT
few,TRBJ2-3,14,.,TRBV25-1,CASSTNQKRDTQYF,TGTGCCAGCAGCACAAACCAGAAGAGGGATACGCAGTATTTT
few,TRBJ1-2,16,TRBD1,TRBV6-4,CASSDSGTGASYGYTF,TGTGCCAGCAGTGACTCGGGGACAGGGGCGAGCTATGGCTACACCTTC
.,TRBJ2-7,15,TRBD1,TRBV10-3,CAISGDDRGLYEQYF,TGTGCCATCAGTGGGGACGACAGGGGGTTATACGAGCAGTACTTC
.,TRBJ1-2,15,TRBD1,TRBV7-8,CASSIGTGSNYGYTF,TGTGCCAGCAGCATCGGGACAGGGAGTAACTATGGCTACACCTTC
.,TRBJ1-5,14,.,TRBV2,CASSERSGGQPQHF,TGTGCCAGCAGTGAAAGGTCGGGGGGTCAGCCCCAGCATTTT
.,TRBJ1-4,14,.,TRBV9,CASSATGTMLKLFF,TGTGCCAGCAGCGCAACAGGGACAATGCTCAAACTGTTTTTT
.,TRBJ2-7,15,.,TRBV9,CASSVGWTATYEQYF,TGTGCCAGCAGCGTAGGATGGACAGCAACCTACGAGCAGTACTTC
.,TRBJ1-6,13,.,TRBV3-1/TRBV3-2,CASREATNSPLHF,TGTGCCAGCAGGGAGGCGACTAATTCACCCCTCCACTTT
.,TRBJ2-3,15,.,TRBV10-3,CAISEESQVTDTQYF,TGTGCCATCAGTGAGGAGAGCCAGGTCACAGATACGCAGTATTTT
.,TRBJ2-1,12,TRBD1,TRBV7-8,CAGGQGRNEQFF,TGTGCCGGGGGACAGGGGCGCAATGAGCAGTTCTTC